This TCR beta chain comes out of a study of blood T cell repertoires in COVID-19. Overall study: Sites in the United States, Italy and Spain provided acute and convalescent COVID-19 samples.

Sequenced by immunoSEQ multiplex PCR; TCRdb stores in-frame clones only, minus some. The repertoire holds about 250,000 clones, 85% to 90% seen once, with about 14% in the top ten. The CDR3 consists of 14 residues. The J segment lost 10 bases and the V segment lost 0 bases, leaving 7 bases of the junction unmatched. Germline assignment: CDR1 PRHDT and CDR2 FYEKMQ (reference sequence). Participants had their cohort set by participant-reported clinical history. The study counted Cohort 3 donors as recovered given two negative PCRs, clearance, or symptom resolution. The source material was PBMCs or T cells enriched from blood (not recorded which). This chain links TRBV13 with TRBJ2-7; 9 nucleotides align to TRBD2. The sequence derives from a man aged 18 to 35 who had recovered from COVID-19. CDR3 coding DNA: TGTGCCAGCAGCTTAGGACTAGCGGGTTTGATCCAGTACTTC. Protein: CASSLGLAGLIQYF.